This T cell receptor (beta chain) was documented in a study of cytomegalovirus exposure and HLA in healthy donors. Study-level results: Associated with cytomegalovirus, according to the listing, were approximately 160 TCR beta chains. The CMV antigen specificity of a few CMV-associated chains was confirmed through in vitro analysis. Published work reported that the classifier diagnosed cytomegalovirus status with high specificity and sensitivity.

The CDR3 loop spans 14 amino acids. Germline CDR1 and CDR2: LGHNA and YSLEER. V was trimmed by 0 bases and J by 2 bases, leaving 8 bases between them. It was the approximately 130-subject validation cohort, separate from the roughly 700-subject first cohort, to which the donors belonged. Sequencing was performed with immunoSEQ multiplex PCR; in TCRdb, only in-frame clones are kept and a portion is missing. Of more than 250,000 clones in the sample, about nine tenths were seen once. Comments on this clone: The antigen remains undetermined.

The sequenced sample was PBMCs. The sequence was obtained from a woman younger than 30 in good health and CMV-seronegative. V is TRBV4-3 and J is TRBJ2-7; no definite D call. CDR3 nucleotides: TGCGCCAGCAGCCAAGATTTTAGAACCTACGAGCAGTACTTC. Translating gives CASSQDFRTYEQYF.